This is a list of T cell receptor beta chains from one sample in a study of blood T cell repertoires in COVID-19. TCRdb's table, derived via immunoSEQ multiplex PCR, lists solely in-frame clones and lacks some. The repertoire consists of about 210,000 clones, with roughly 86% occurring once and the leading ten covering about a tenth. The sequencing sample was made of PBMCs or T cells enriched from blood (not recorded which). The receptor source for this set is a man aged 18 to 29 with acute COVID-19. Both conserved end residues are part of each CDR3. The order of the fields is D gene, V gene, J gene, clone size, CDR3 DNA, CDR3 protein. D genes are given only for firm matches. Clone size is given for some rows only: seen once, a few or many times, or a class if the clone is expanded.

D gene: TRBD1; V gene: TRBV4-1; J gene: TRBJ2-7; clone size: -; CDR3 DNA: TGCGCCAGCAGCCCCCTCCCCCGGGACAGGGGGGTTTTGGGCTACGAGCAGTACTTC; CDR3 protein: CASSPLPRDRGVLGYEQYF
D gene: -; V gene: TRBV12-3/TRBV12-4; J gene: TRBJ1-3; clone size: -; CDR3 DNA: TGTGCCACCACCACAGGAGCCACCATATATTTT; CDR3 protein: CATTTGATIYF
D gene: TRBD2; V gene: TRBV12-5; J gene: TRBJ2-7; clone size: -; CDR3 DNA: TGTGCTAGTGGTTCGTCCGGGACTAGCGGGACAGGGGAGCAGTACTTC; CDR3 protein: CASGSSGTSGTGEQYF
D gene: TRBD2; V gene: TRBV7-6; J gene: TRBJ2-1; clone size: few; CDR3 DNA: TGTGCCAGCAGCCACACCGTCGGACTAGCGGGAGACAATGAGCAGTTCTTC; CDR3 protein: CASSHTVGLAGDNEQFF
D gene: -; V gene: TRBV9; J gene: TRBJ1-1; clone size: -; CDR3 DNA: TGTGCCAGCAGCGGAAACAGTATGAACACTGAAGCTTTCTTT; CDR3 protein: CASSGNSMNTEAFF
D gene: -; V gene: TRBV5-8; J gene: TRBJ2-7; clone size: once; CDR3 DNA: TGTGCCAGCAGCCCAGGGGCCCTCCAGTCAGCCTACGAGCAGTACTTC; CDR3 protein: CASSPGALQSAYEQYF
D gene: -; V gene: TRBV13; J gene: TRBJ1-1; clone size: -; CDR3 DNA: TGTGCCAGCAGCTTAGATGGGGGGAGCACTGAAGCTTTCTTT; CDR3 protein: CASSLDGGSTEAFF
D gene: TRBD1; V gene: TRBV7-9; J gene: TRBJ2-7; clone size: -; CDR3 DNA: TGTGCCAGCAGCTTAACGCGGGACAGGTCCTACGAGCAGTACTTC; CDR3 protein: CASSLTRDRSYEQYF
D gene: -; V gene: TRBV7-2; J gene: TRBJ1-2; clone size: -; CDR3 DNA: TGTGCCAGCAGCCTCTGGACAGACTCTAACTATGGCTACACCTTC; CDR3 protein: CASSLWTDSNYGYTF
D gene: -; V gene: TRBV28; J gene: TRBJ2-2; clone size: -; CDR3 DNA: TGTGCCAGCAGTTTAGTGGGAGTCACCGGGGAGCTGTTTTTT; CDR3 protein: CASSLVGVTGELFF
D gene: TRBD1; V gene: TRBV20-1; J gene: TRBJ2-5; clone size: -; CDR3 DNA: TGCAGTGCTAGTGGGACAGCCCAAGAGACCCAGTACTTC; CDR3 protein: CSASGTAQETQYF
D gene: -; V gene: TRBV11-2; J gene: TRBJ2-5; clone size: -; CDR3 DNA: TGTGCCAGCAGCTTAGATCGTGGGAGAGCCTATGAGACCCAGTACTTC; CDR3 protein: CASSLDRGRAYETQYF
D gene: -; V gene: TRBV4-2; J gene: TRBJ1-1; clone size: -; CDR3 DNA: TGTGCCAGCAGCCAGGGACGGACAGCCCACCGAACCTTT; CDR3 protein: CASSQGRTAHRTF
D gene: TRBD1; V gene: TRBV2; J gene: TRBJ1-5; clone size: -; CDR3 DNA: TGTGCCAGCAGAGGACAGGGGTTAAGCAATCAGCCCCAGCATTTT; CDR3 protein: CASRGQGLSNQPQHF
D gene: -; V gene: TRBV2; J gene: TRBJ1-1; clone size: -; CDR3 DNA: TGTGCCAGCATACGTCAGGGTGAGACTGAAGCTTTCTTT; CDR3 protein: CASIRQGETEAFF
D gene: -; V gene: TRBV5-4; J gene: TRBJ1-1; clone size: -; CDR3 DNA: TGTGCCAGCAGGATCCCGGGGGGCGGTGAAGCTTTCTTT; CDR3 protein: CASRIPGGGEAFF
D gene: -; V gene: TRBV9; J gene: TRBJ1-1; clone size: -; CDR3 DNA: TGTGCCAGCAGCGTAGAGACGGGCACTGAAGCTTTCTTT; CDR3 protein: CASSVETGTEAFF
D gene: TRBD2; V gene: TRBV5-6; J gene: TRBJ2-3; clone size: -; CDR3 DNA: TGTGCCAGCAGCTTGGAACTAGCGGGAGGCACAGATACGCAGTATTTT; CDR3 protein: CASSLELAGGTDTQYF
D gene: TRBD1; V gene: TRBV4-1; J gene: TRBJ1-4; clone size: -; CDR3 DNA: TGCGCCAGCAGCCAAGTACAACAGGGGGGGGAAAAACTGTTTTTT; CDR3 protein: CASSQVQQGGEKLFF
D gene: TRBD1; V gene: TRBV6-5; J gene: TRBJ2-2; clone size: -; CDR3 DNA: TGTGCCAGCAGTAAAACAGGGGGCGGGACCGGGGAGCTGTTTTTT; CDR3 protein: CASSKTGGGTGELFF
D gene: -; V gene: TRBV4-1; J gene: TRBJ1-1; clone size: -; CDR3 DNA: TGCGCCAGCAGCCCCCGTCCGACACAAAAGAACACTGAAGCTTTCTTT; CDR3 protein: CASSPRPTQKNTEAFF
D gene: -; V gene: TRBV7-8; J gene: TRBJ2-2; clone size: once; CDR3 DNA: TGTGCCAGCAGCCTGAACAGGAACACCGGGGAGCTGTTTTTT; CDR3 protein: CASSLNRNTGELFF
D gene: -; V gene: TRBV10-3; J gene: TRBJ1-2; clone size: -; CDR3 DNA: TGTGCCATCGGTGGGGCGAACTATGGCTACACCTTC; CDR3 protein: CAIGGANYGYTF
D gene: TRBD2; V gene: TRBV3-1/TRBV3-2; J gene: TRBJ2-3; clone size: -; CDR3 DNA: TGTGCCAGCAGCCAAGGAGGGACTAGCGGGACCACAGATACGCAGTATTTT; CDR3 protein: CASSQGGTSGTTDTQYF
D gene: -; V gene: TRBV18; J gene: TRBJ1-4; clone size: -; CDR3 DNA: TGTGCCAGCTCATTGAGCGCTAATGAAAAACTGTTTTTT; CDR3 protein: CASSLSANEKLFF
D gene: TRBD2; V gene: TRBV7-9; J gene: TRBJ2-7; clone size: -; CDR3 DNA: TGTGCCAGCAGCATTAGCGGGACGTCCTACGAGCAGTACTTC; CDR3 protein: CASSISGTSYEQYF
D gene: -; V gene: TRBV10-2; J gene: TRBJ1-5; clone size: once; CDR3 DNA: TGCGCCAGCAGTGAGACAGATCAGCCCCAGCATTTT; CDR3 protein: CASSETDQPQHF
D gene: -; V gene: TRBV7-9; J gene: TRBJ1-1; clone size: -; CDR3 DNA: TGTGCCAGCAGCCTATACCAGGGATCTGAAGCTTTCTTT; CDR3 protein: CASSLYQGSEAFF
D gene: TRBD1; V gene: TRBV28; J gene: TRBJ1-5; clone size: once; CDR3 DNA: TGTGCCAGCAGTTCACCAGGACAGGGGGGCGGTCGTCAGCCCCAGCATTTT; CDR3 protein: CASSSPGQGGGRQPQHF
D gene: -; V gene: TRBV4-1; J gene: TRBJ1-5; clone size: few; CDR3 DNA: TGCGCCAGCAGCCAGAGGACAGTAGACAATCAGCCCCAGCATTTT; CDR3 protein: CASSQRTVDNQPQHF
D gene: -; V gene: TRBV19; J gene: TRBJ2-7; clone size: -; CDR3 DNA: TGTGCCAGTAGTATAGGGAGCGGTCCCGTCGACTATGAGCAGTACTTC; CDR3 protein: CASSIGSGPVDYEQYF
D gene: TRBD1; V gene: TRBV7-2; J gene: TRBJ2-5; clone size: once; CDR3 DNA: TGTGCCAGCAGCCTATATCCCAGGACAGGGGACGAAGAGACCCAGTACTTC; CDR3 protein: CASSLYPRTGDEETQYF
D gene: -; V gene: TRBV30; J gene: TRBJ1-1; clone size: -; CDR3 DNA: TGTGCCTGGAGTGGACTGGTTAGCACTGAAGCTTTCTTT; CDR3 protein: CAWSGLVSTEAFF